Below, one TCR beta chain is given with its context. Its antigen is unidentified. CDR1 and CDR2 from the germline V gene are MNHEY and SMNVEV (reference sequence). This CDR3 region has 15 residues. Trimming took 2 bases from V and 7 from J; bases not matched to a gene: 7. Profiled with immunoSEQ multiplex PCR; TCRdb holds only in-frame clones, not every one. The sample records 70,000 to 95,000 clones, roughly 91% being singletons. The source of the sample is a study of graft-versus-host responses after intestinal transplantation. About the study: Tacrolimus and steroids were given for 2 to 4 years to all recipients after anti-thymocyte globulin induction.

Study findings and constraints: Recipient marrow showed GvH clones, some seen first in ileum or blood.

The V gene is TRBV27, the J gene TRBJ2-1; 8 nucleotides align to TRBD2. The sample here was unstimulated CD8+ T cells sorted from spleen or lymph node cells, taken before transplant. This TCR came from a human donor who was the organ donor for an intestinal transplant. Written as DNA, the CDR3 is TGTGCCAGCAGTTTAGGGACTAGGGGCCTAAATGAGCAGTTCTTC. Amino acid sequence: CASSLGTRGLNEQFF.